The rows below give T cell receptor beta chains drawn from one sample of a study of T cells after yellow fever vaccination. Each CDR3 protein gets one entry after TCRdb re-called the 5' RACE reads with MiXCR. This repertoire shows some 600,000 distinct CDR3 sequences, about a sixth found once; its top ten account for around 15%. The specimen comprised PBMCs, sampled 5 days after the first yellow fever vaccination. The source is a man between 18 and 35 years old who received the YFV17D yellow fever vaccine. Both conserved end residues are part of each CDR3. The D gene is left open where the match is weak. Expanded clones get a size class; other rows say once, few or many, or leave the size out.

clone size	V gene	J gene	D gene	CDR3 protein	CDR3 DNA
NA	TRBV29-1	TRBJ1-5	NA	CSALGANQPQHF	TGCAGCGCGCTGGGGGCCAATCAGCCCCAGCATTTT
NA	TRBV5-5	TRBJ1-2	TRBD1	CASSWAAAGQGLYGGYTF	TGTGCCAGCAGCTGGGCCGCTGCGGGACAGGGGTTATATGGGGGCTACACCTTC
NA	TRBV4-2	TRBJ2-3	NA	CASSQMDGRTDTQYF	TGTGCCAGCAGCCAGATGGACGGACGCACAGATACGCAGTATTTT
few	TRBV4-3	TRBJ1-2	TRBD1	CASSQTTGENYGYTF	TGCGCCAGCAGCCAGACGACAGGGGAGAACTATGGCTACACCTTC
NA	TRBV5-1	TRBJ1-1	NA	CASSPEGVGRSEAFF	TGCGCCAGCAGCCCGGAGGGAGTAGGGCGGTCAGAAGCTTTCTTT
few	TRBV10-3	TRBJ2-2	TRBD1	CAISGISQGDTGELFF	TGTGCCATCAGTGGAATTTCCCAGGGGGACACCGGGGAGCTGTTTTTT
few	TRBV28	TRBJ1-2	TRBD1	CASRTGGANYGYTF	TGTGCCAGCAGGACAGGGGGCGCTAACTATGGCTACACCTTC
NA	TRBV25-1	TRBJ1-4	TRBD1	CASSGLPGQGATNEKLFF	TGTGCCAGCAGTGGCCTTCCGGGACAGGGGGCAACTAATGAAAAACTGTTTTTT
NA	TRBV6-2/TRBV6-3	TRBJ2-1	TRBD2	CASREISGGPLSYNEQFF	TGTGCCAGCAGGGAAATTAGCGGGGGCCCTCTTTCCTACAATGAGCAGTTCTTC
NA	TRBV6-5	TRBJ1-2	TRBD1	CASSYQQGADGYTF	TGTGCCAGCAGTTACCAACAGGGGGCGGATGGCTACACCTTC
NA	TRBV12-3/TRBV12-4	TRBJ2-1	TRBD2	CASTRSGGAFNEQFF	TGTGCCAGCACCCGTAGCGGGGGGGCCTTTAATGAGCAGTTCTTC
NA	TRBV27	TRBJ1-1	NA	CASSLHWGDTEAFF	TGTGCCAGCAGTTTGCACTGGGGGGACACTGAAGCTTTCTTT
NA	TRBV11-2	TRBJ2-1	TRBD1	CASSLGDSPLHLYNEQFF	TGTGCCAGCAGCTTAGGGGACAGCCCGCTCCACTTATACAATGAGCAGTTCTTC
NA	TRBV5-1	TRBJ2-5	TRBD2	CASSLLPAGTSGGETQYF	TGCGCCAGCAGCTTGTTACCAGCCGGGACTAGCGGGGGAGAGACCCAGTACTTC
NA	TRBV7-2	TRBJ2-5	NA	CASSRRKQETQYF	TGTGCCAGCAGCCGACGGAAACAAGAGACCCAGTACTTC
few	TRBV7-9	TRBJ1-1	TRBD1	CASVRGQGNTEAFF	TGTGCCAGCGTCCGGGGACAGGGGAACACTGAAGCTTTCTTT
few	TRBV10-3	TRBJ1-3	NA	CAIADHSFGNTIYF	TGTGCCATTGCGGACCATTCATTTGGAAACACCATATATTTT
few	TRBV30	TRBJ1-2	TRBD1	CAWSVAGGHYGYTF	TGTGCCTGGAGTGTTGCAGGGGGCCACTATGGCTACACCTTC
NA	TRBV2	TRBJ2-1	NA	CASRGPYNNEQFF	TGTGCCAGCAGGGGACCCTATAACAATGAGCAGTTCTTC
many	TRBV12-3/TRBV12-4	TRBJ2-3	TRBD2	CASTRLAGVHLTDTQYF	TGTGCCAGCACCCGACTAGCGGGGGTCCATCTCACAGATACGCAGTATTTT
few	TRBV12-3/TRBV12-4	TRBJ2-3	TRBD2	CASSLGSGGARDTQYF	TGTGCCAGCAGTTTAGGTAGCGGGGGGGCAAGAGATACGCAGTATTTT
few	TRBV7-2	TRBJ1-1	NA	CASSPVVRTNTEAFF	TGTGCCAGCAGCCCAGTAGTTCGGACGAACACTGAAGCTTTCTTT
NA	TRBV15	TRBJ1-2	TRBD1	CATSSATAPGGKRSNYGYTF	TGTGCCACCAGCAGCGCAACAGCCCCAGGGGGCAAGCGTTCTAACTATGGCTACACCTTC
NA	TRBV6-1	TRBJ1-5	NA	CASSGDRGPGPQHF	TGTGCCAGCAGTGGGGACCGCGGCCCGGGGCCCCAGCATTTT
NA	TRBV2	TRBJ2-4	TRBD2	CASSERLAAKNIQYF	TGTGCCAGCAGTGAAAGACTAGCGGCCAAAAACATTCAGTACTTC
few	TRBV4-1	TRBJ1-4	NA	CASERGGLGEKLFF	TGCGCCAGCGAGCGGGGGGGATTGGGAGAAAAACTGTTTTTT
NA	TRBV7-3	TRBJ2-3	NA	CASRLGGPTDTQYF	TGTGCCAGCAGACTCGGGGGGCCCACAGATACGCAGTATTTT
NA	TRBV9	TRBJ1-1	NA	CASSVGIRDTEAFF	TGTGCCAGCAGCGTAGGGATTAGGGACACTGAAGCTTTCTTT
few	TRBV7-2	TRBJ2-3	TRBD2	CASSGRRGNTDTQYF	TGTGCCAGCAGCGGAAGGCGGGGGAACACAGATACGCAGTATTTT
few	TRBV5-1	TRBJ2-1	NA	CASTVQGAYNEQFF	TGCGCCAGCACAGTCCAGGGAGCCTACAATGAGCAGTTCTTC
few	TRBV3-1	TRBJ2-7	TRBD1	CASSQDRLPPTPGQGNEQYF	TGTGCCAGCAGCCAAGATCGCCTCCCTCCAACGCCGGGACAGGGGAACGAGCAGTACTTC
NA	TRBV24-1	TRBJ1-2	NA	CATSDFDRRYTF	TGTGCCACCAGTGATTTCGACAGACGCTACACCTTC
few	TRBV12-3/TRBV12-4	TRBJ2-2	NA	CASRYRDLQANTGELFF	TGTGCCAGCAGATATAGAGACTTGCAAGCGAACACCGGGGAGCTGTTTTTT
few	TRBV7-2	TRBJ1-2	NA	CASSPYPNGYTF	TGTGCCAGCAGCCCCTATCCCAATGGCTACACCTTC
NA	TRBV5-1	TRBJ2-2	NA	CASSLIAGETTGELFF	TGCGCCAGCAGCTTGATTGCAGGGGAGACCACCGGGGAGCTGTTTTTT
many	TRBV4-2	TRBJ1-1	NA	CASSPRSPEEAFF	TGTGCCAGCAGCCCCCGTTCACCAGAAGAAGCTTTCTTT
few	TRBV20-1	TRBJ2-5	TRBD2	CSASGSGGAQTQYF	TGCAGTGCTAGCGGTAGCGGGGGGGCGCAGACCCAGTACTTC
few	TRBV20-1	TRBJ2-3	TRBD2	CSARLAGVDTQYF	TGCAGTGCTCGACTAGCGGGGGTCGATACGCAGTATTTT
few	TRBV20-1	TRBJ1-1	TRBD1	CSVRGTGDTEAFF	TGCAGTGTCAGAGGGACAGGGGACACTGAAGCTTTCTTT
few	TRBV5-1	TRBJ2-2	TRBD1	CASSLAAGGYTGELFF	TGCGCCAGCAGCTTGGCGGCAGGGGGCTACACCGGGGAGCTGTTTTTT
once	TRBV20-1	TRBJ2-3	TRBD2	CSVLAGGSSTDTQYF	TGCAGTGTTCTAGCGGGGGGGAGTAGCACAGATACGCAGTATTTT
NA	TRBV7-9	TRBJ2-7	TRBD2	CASSLVSGRSYEQYF	TGTGCCAGCAGCTTAGTTAGCGGGCGATCCTACGAGCAGTACTTC
NA	TRBV9	TRBJ2-3	NA	CASSVDAGWGTDTQYF	TGTGCCAGCAGCGTAGATGCAGGGTGGGGCACAGATACGCAGTATTTT
NA	TRBV6-5	TRBJ1-1	NA	CASSSQGASTEAFF	TGTGCCAGCAGTTCGCAGGGTGCGAGCACTGAAGCTTTCTTT
once	TRBV7-9	TRBJ2-2	NA	CASSLGRTGTGELFF	TGTGCCAGCAGCTTGGGGCGAACGGGGACCGGGGAGCTGTTTTTT
NA	TRBV5-6	TRBJ1-6	TRBD1	CASWPSRGLDNSPLHF	TGTGCCAGCTGGCCTAGTAGGGGGCTCGATAATTCACCCCTCCACTTT
NA	TRBV3-1	TRBJ2-7	TRBD2	CASSLLRLAGLPEGEQYF	TGTGCCAGCAGCTTACTTCGACTAGCGGGCTTACCAGAGGGGGAGCAGTACTTC
few	TRBV10-3	TRBJ2-1	NA	CAISEGHSSYNEQFF	TGTGCCATCAGTGAAGGCCATAGCTCCTACAATGAGCAGTTCTTC
NA	TRBV5-4	TRBJ1-4	TRBD1	CASSRTGVDEKLFF	TGTGCCAGCAGCAGGACAGGGGTGGATGAAAAACTGTTTTTT
few	TRBV5-1	TRBJ1-2	TRBD1	CASSLTGRDRGHSGYTF	TGCGCCAGCAGCTTGACTGGTCGGGACAGGGGGCACAGTGGCTACACCTTC
many	TRBV7-3	TRBJ1-6	NA	CASSLVGGEGTPLHF	TGTGCCAGCAGCTTAGTCGGGGGAGAAGGGACACCCCTCCACTTT
NA	TRBV27	TRBJ2-7	NA	CASSAPYTVRDEQYF	TGTGCCAGCAGTGCCCCCTACACTGTCCGGGACGAGCAGTACTTC
NA	TRBV11-2	TRBJ1-2	TRBD1	CASVGTANYGYTF	TGTGCCAGCGTCGGGACAGCGAATTATGGCTACACCTTC
few	TRBV30	TRBJ2-5	TRBD2	CAWSVIAGDIWTSGGETQYF	TGTGCCTGGAGTGTAATAGCGGGAGACATATGGACTAGCGGCGGGGAGACCCAGTACTTC
few	TRBV6-1	TRBJ2-7	NA	CASSEGLLSEGKPSSYEQYF	TGTGCCAGCAGTGAGGGCCTGTTGTCCGAGGGTAAGCCTAGCTCCTACGAGCAGTACTTC
NA	TRBV12-5	TRBJ2-5	NA	CASGLKWLGETQYF	TGTGCTAGTGGTTTGAAATGGCTCGGAGAGACCCAGTACTTC
few	TRBV20-1	TRBJ2-7	TRBD2	CSAGLGGRDREQYF	TGCAGTGCCGGGCTCGGGGGGAGGGATCGCGAGCAGTACTTC
NA	TRBV14	TRBJ2-5	NA	CASSQNLLNQETQYF	TGTGCCAGCAGCCAAAATCTCCTTAACCAAGAGACCCAGTACTTC